Below, 7 T cell receptor beta chains from the same sample are listed, as sequenced in a study of T cell repertoires in cytomegalovirus infection. TCRdb reprocessed the reads via MiXCR and lists one record per CDR3 protein. The table shows roughly 500,000 distinct CDR3 sequences, with 42% occurring only once. These receptors' targets are unknown. The sample here was cultured PBMCs, taken from culture after CMV antigen stimulation. These receptor sequences come from a human donor in good health (CMV status not recorded). Some clones in this sample may be carry-over from other donors' samples.

The chain is built from TRBV12-3 or TRBV12-4 and TRBJ1-2; D perhaps matches TRBD1 (5 bases). The CDR3 length is 14 residues. V shed 6 bases and J shed 4 bases, with 15 bases lying between them. In DNA form, the CDR3 reads TGTGCCAGCAGCCGCTTTGGGGGAGGCTATGGCTACACCTTC. This codes for CASSRFGGGYGYTF.

This clonotype was recorded at least ten times. In DNA, the CDR3 is TGTGCCAGCAGCGGACAGGGCAAGATCTATGGCTACACCTTC. Residues: CASSGQGKIYGYTF. This chain connects TRBV7-2 to TRBJ1-2, with TRBD1 matching 8 bases. The CDR3 runs 14 residues. Germline CDR1 SGHTA, CDR2 FQGNSA. Trimming cost V 5 bases and J 4 bases; bases outside gene matches: 6.

This clonotype was observed a single time. The V call is TRBV20-1, the J call TRBJ1-6, with a possible D match to TRBD1 (5 bases). Trimming left V 3 bases short and J 7 bases short, with 13 bases between. The CDR3 length is 14 residues. In germline, CDR1 is DFQATT, CDR2 SNEGSKA (reference sequence). The CDR3 region is CSASIRVPNSPLHF. DNA of the CDR3: TGCAGTGCTAGTATCAGGGTCCCCAATTCACCCCTCCACTTT.

The rearrangement uses TRBV10-3 and TRBJ2-1; TRBD2 agrees at 9 bases. CDR1 ENHRY and CDR2 SYGVKD come from the germline V gene. The CDR3 runs 18 residues. Trimming removed 5 bases from V and 7 bases from J; junction bases left unmatched: 18. In nucleotides, the CDR3 is TGTGCCATCAGTTCTATCCTTAGCGGGAGAGGTATAGGGAATGAGCAGTTCTTC. Translation: CAISSILSGRGIGNEQFF.

The V call is TRBV20-1, the J call TRBJ1-1, with 7 positions matching TRBD1. Unmatched junction bases numbered 17, after V lost 6 bases and J lost 7 bases. Germline CDR1 and CDR2: DFQATT and SNEGSKA (reference sequence). The CDR3 is 15 amino acids. The CDR3 DNA sequence: TGCAGTGCCCTTCAAGTATCCGGCAGGGGGATTGAAGCTTTCTTT. Protein product: CSALQVSGRGIEAFF.

The V and J genes are TRBV7-9 and TRBJ2-1; 9 nucleotides agree with TRBD2. The CDR3 runs 15 residues. Germline-derived CDR1 and CDR2 are SEHNR and FQNEAQ (reference sequence). Trimming took 5 bases from V and 9 from J; bases not matched to a gene: 11. CDR3 nucleotide sequence: TGTGCCAGCAGCCAACCGGGGCTAGCGGGACGTGAGCAGTTCTTC. Protein: CASSQPGLAGREQFF.

In this sample, this clonotype turned up a few times. The V call is TRBV28, the J call TRBJ1-1; no clear D. The length of the CDR3 is 15 residues. Germline V gene data show CDR1 as MDHEN and CDR2 as SYDVKM. Between the trimmed V and J ends, which lost 5 bases and 1 base, there was a span of 14 bases. The CDR3 sequence: CASSRIRNKNTEAFF. CDR3 in DNA: TGTGCCAGCAGTCGCATCAGGAATAAGAACACTGAAGCTTTCTTT.